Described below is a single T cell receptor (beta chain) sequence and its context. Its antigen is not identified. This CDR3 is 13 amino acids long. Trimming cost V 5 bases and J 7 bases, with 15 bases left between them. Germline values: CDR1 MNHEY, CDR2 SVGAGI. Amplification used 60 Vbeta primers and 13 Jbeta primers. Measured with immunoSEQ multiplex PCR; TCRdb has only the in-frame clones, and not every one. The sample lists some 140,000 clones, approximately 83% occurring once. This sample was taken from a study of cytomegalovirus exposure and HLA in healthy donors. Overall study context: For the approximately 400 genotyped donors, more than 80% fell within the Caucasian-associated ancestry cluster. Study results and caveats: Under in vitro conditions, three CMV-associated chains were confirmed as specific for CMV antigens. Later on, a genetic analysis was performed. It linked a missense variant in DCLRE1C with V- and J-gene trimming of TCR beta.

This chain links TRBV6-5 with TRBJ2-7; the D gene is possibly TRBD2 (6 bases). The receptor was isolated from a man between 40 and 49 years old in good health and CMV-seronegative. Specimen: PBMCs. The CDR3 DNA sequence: TGTGCCAGCAGTGCCAGGGTTGGGGGGGAGCAGTACTTC. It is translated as CASSARVGGEQYF.